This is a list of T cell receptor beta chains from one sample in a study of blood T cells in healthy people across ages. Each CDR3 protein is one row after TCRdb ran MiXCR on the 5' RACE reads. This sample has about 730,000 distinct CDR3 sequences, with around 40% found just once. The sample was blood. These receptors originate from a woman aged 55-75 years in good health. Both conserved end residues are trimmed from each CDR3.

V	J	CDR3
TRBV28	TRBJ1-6	ASTLGGPLH
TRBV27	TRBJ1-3	ASSWDGSVSGNTIY
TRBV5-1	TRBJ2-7	ASTRGTSGYEQY
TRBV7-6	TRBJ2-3	ASSGTTGTQY
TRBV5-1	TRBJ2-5	ASSLAGVGVGETQY
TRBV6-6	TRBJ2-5	ASRGGGPQETQY
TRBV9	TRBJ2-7	ACSPSPTGVPHEQY
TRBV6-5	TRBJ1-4	ASSYYPGQGSLRNEKLF
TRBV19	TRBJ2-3	ASSISGSADTQY
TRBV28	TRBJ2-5	ASSPGQGDIGTQY
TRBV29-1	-	SVEWAVGETQY
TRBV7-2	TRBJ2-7	ASSQSRPYEQY
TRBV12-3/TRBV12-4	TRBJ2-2	ASSPRRLARNTGELF
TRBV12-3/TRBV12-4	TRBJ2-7	ASSSQNAQLEY
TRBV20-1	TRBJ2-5	SARIMSGQRGNQETQY
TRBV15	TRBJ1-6	ATSRPETSSPLH
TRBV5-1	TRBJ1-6	ASSLDGLQGISPLH
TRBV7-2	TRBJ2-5	ASGSSKEETQY
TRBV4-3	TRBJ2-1	ASSQEATDWNEQF
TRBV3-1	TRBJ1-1	ASRETGTGGKITEAF
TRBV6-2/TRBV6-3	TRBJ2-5	ASSLTGDYQETQY
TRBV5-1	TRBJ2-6	ASSLSGRPSGANVLT
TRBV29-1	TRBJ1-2	SGRQGANYGYT
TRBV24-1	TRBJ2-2	ATSDGANTGELF
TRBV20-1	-	SEFTIRAQETQF
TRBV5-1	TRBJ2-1	ASSLVPGLGTNNEQF
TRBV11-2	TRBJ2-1	ASSPGAGEQF
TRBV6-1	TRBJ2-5	ASSENRLAWGETQY
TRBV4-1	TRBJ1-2	ASSQDRNLRNRGKSNYGYT
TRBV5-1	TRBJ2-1	ASSLGQGGYEQF
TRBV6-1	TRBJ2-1	ASSTGTGLNEQF
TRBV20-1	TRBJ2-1	SARSSARLYNEQF
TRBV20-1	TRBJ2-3	SASLRTDTQY
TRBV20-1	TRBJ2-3	SARDLLQPNTDTQY
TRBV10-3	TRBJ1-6	AISEGSEYNSPLH
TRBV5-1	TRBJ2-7	ASSLDSSSYEQY
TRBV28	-	ASGGGRMETQY
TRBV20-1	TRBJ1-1	SAGAGQPDAEAF
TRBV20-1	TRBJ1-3	SARNRQGAGNTIY
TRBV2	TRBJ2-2	ASRGLAGDGELF
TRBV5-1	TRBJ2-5	ASSLLRDSLYNEQY
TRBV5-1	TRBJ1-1	ASSPDRGLVTEAF
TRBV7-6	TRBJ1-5	ASAGGNSNQPQH
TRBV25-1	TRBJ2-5	ASSEWGRGETQY
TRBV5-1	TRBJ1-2	ASSSQEGGYGYT
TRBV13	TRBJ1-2	ASSRGQGSGYT
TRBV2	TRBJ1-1	ASRERQGGNTEAF
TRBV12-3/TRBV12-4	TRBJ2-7	ASADVGSYEQY
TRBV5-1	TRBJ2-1	ASSLGASGGRNEQF
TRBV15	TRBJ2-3	ATSLPGITDTQY
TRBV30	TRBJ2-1	AWGVTGQNNEQF
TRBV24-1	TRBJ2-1	ATSDPKQGIAYNEQF
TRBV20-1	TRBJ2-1	SVSGRVDEQF
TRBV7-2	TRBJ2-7	ASSSNTFYEQY
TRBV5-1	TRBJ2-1	ASSDRTSGGSNEQF
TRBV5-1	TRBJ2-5	ASSAPPDSGQETQY
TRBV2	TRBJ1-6	AGRDRVNSPLH
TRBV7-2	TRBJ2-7	ASSRTWGAYEQY
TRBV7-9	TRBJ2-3	ASSLDLASGMGDTQY